The next 20 T cell receptor beta chains were all read from a single sample in a study of blood T cell repertoires in COVID-19. The protocol was immunoSEQ multiplex PCR, while the TCRdb copy is restricted to in-frame clones and leaves out a portion. The data contain around 170,000 clones, about nine tenths of them singletons. Sequenced: peripheral blood. The source is a woman aged 25 to 39 with acute or convalescent COVID-19.

The chain carries TRBV4-1 and TRBJ1-3; possibly TRBD1 for D (5 bases). CDR1 and CDR2 (germline): MGHRA, YSYEKL. Trimming cost V 4 bases and J 4 bases, with 17 bases left between them. The CDR3 covers 16 residues. The CDR3 is CASSLGGGNRGNTIYF. The DNA for the CDR3 is TGCGCCAGCAGCCTGGGGGGAGGGAATCGCGGAAACACCATATATTTT.

This chain uses TRBV28 with TRBJ2-3, with a tentative D call TRBD2 (6 bases). CDR1 and CDR2 (germline): MDHEN, SYDVKM. The V end was cut by 6 bases, the J end by 0 bases, with 13 bases between. There are 15 residues in the CDR3. For the CDR3, the DNA is TGTGCCAGCAGGGGGCCCAGCGGGAGCACAGATACGCAGTATTTT. Translating gives CASRGPSGSTDTQYF.

The gene calls are TRBV5-1 and TRBJ2-4; 11 bases are a match to TRBD1. Germline CDR1 SGHRS, CDR2 YFSETQ. The CDR3 runs 15 residues. Trimming took 2 bases from V and 8 from J; bases not matched to a gene: 6. CDR3 protein: CASSFAGTGGYIQYF. DNA of the CDR3: TGCGCCAGCAGCTTTGCCGGGACAGGGGGATACATTCAGTACTTC.

The gene calls are TRBV18 and TRBJ2-1; no firm D call. This CDR3 comprises 17 residues. Germline values: CDR1 KGHSH, CDR2 LQKENI. The ends were cut back, 5 bases at V and 0 bases at J, with 17 bases in the middle. The CDR3 sequence is CASSSLAVSGSYNEQFF. In nucleotides, the CDR3 is TGTGCCAGCTCATCACTGGCCGTTTCGGGCTCCTACAATGAGCAGTTCTTC. The full variable domain, completed using reference TRBV18 and TRBJ2-1, is NAGVMQNPRHLVRRRGQEARLRCSPMKGHSHVYWYRQLPEEGLKFMVYLQKENIIDESGMPKERFSAEFPKEGPSILRIQQVVRGDSAAYFCASSSLAVSGSYNEQFFGPGTRLTVL.

The chain carries TRBV3-1 (or the pseudogene TRBV3-2) and TRBJ2-5; D might be TRBD2 (5 bases). V shed 4 bases and J shed 5 bases, with 14 bases lying between them. The CDR3 extends over 14 amino acids. Germline CDR1 reads LGHDT; CDR2 reads YNNKEL (reference sequence). CDR3 coding DNA: TGTGCCAGCAGCCCCCCCAGATGGGAGGAGACCCAGTACTTC. As protein: CASSPPRWEETQYF.

This clone was observed a handful of times. J is TRBJ1-1 and V is TRBV14; D possibly corresponds to TRBD1 (6 bases). Trimming stripped 4 bases from V and 5 bases from J, with 17 bases between. This CDR3 spans 15 amino acids. Germline CDR1 is SGHDN and CDR2 is FVKESK. CDR3 region: CASSPLGTFSTEAFF. The CDR3 DNA reads as TGTGCCAGCAGCCCCCTTGGGACATTTTCTACTGAAGCTTTCTTT.

The CDR3 is CASSEAGGTDTQYF. The CDR3 DNA reads as TGTGCCAGCAGTGAAGCGGGAGGCACAGATACGCAGTATTTT. This rearrangement joins TRBV6-1 to TRBJ2-3; D is perhaps TRBD2 (5 bases). The germline V gene has CDR1 MNHNS and CDR2 SASEGT. The CDR3 is 14 amino acids. V lost 0 bases and J lost 1, with 5 bases in between.

CDR3 residues: CATSDLGGTSVEQFF. The CDR3 nucleotides read TGTGCCACCAGTGATTTAGGAGGAACTAGCGTTGAGCAGTTCTTC. The genes are TRBV24-1 and TRBJ2-1; 7 bases match TRBD2. CDR3 length: 15 residues. Germline CDR1 and CDR2: KGHDR and SFDVKD. Trimming at V came to 1 base and at J to 9 bases, leaving 8 bases not matched to a gene.

The chain couples TRBV6-6 to TRBJ1-3, with D possibly being TRBD1 (6 bases). The CDR3 length is 14 residues. V lost 6 bases and J 4 bases, leaving 13 bases between the germline ends. Germline V gene lookup returns CDR1 MNHNY and CDR2 SVGAGI (reference sequence). The CDR3 sequence is CASSGTGLGNTIYF. The CDR3 coding sequence is TGTGCCAGCAGCGGAACAGGGCTAGGAAACACCATATATTTT.

The chain is built from TRBV9 and TRBJ1-2; TRBD1 matches at 9 bases. Germline V gene sequence: CDR1 SGDLS, CDR2 YYNGEE. Unmatched junction bases numbered 3, after V lost 3 bases and J lost 0 bases. The CDR3 spans 15 residues. CDR3 protein: CASSARDRANYGYTF. CDR3 DNA sequence: TGTGCCAGCAGCGCGCGGGACAGGGCTAACTATGGCTACACCTTC. Combining the CDR3 with reference TRBV9 and TRBJ1-2 gives the whole variable domain DSGVTQTPKHLITATGQRVTLRCSPRSGDLSVYWYQQSLDQGLQFLIQYYNGEERAKGNILERFSAQQFPDLHSELNLSSLELGDSALYFCASSARDRANYGYTFGSGTRLTVV.

This sequence joins TRBV4-1 and TRBJ2-5, with D unclear. The V gene lost 4 bases and the J gene lost 7 bases, with 13 bases spanning the gap. The CDR3 extends over 13 amino acids. The germline V gene encodes CDR1 MGHRA and CDR2 YSYEKL. CDR3 in amino acids: CASSPSPAWTQYF. DNA for the CDR3: TGCGCCAGCAGCCCGAGCCCTGCTTGGACCCAGTACTTC.

This clone has a single count. CDR3 coding DNA: TGTGCTAGTGGTTTGGTACGGGGGGGCTTACACGAGCAGTACTTC. Translated, it gives CASGLVRGGLHEQYF. This chain joins TRBV12-5 and TRBJ2-7, with TRBD2 matching over 8 bases. Germline-derived CDR1 and CDR2 are LGHNT and FRNRAP. This CDR3 is 15 amino acids long. J lost 5 bases, V lost 0 bases, and 6 bases had no gene match.

The table lists this clone with a few counts. The chain couples TRBV11-3 to TRBJ2-5, with D tentatively TRBD2 (5 bases). Trimming took off 3 bases at V and 4 bases at J, with 12 bases between the two ends. The CDR3 length is 14 residues. Germline CDR1 reads SGHNT; CDR2 reads YENEEA. The CDR3 loop reads CASSLGRGGETQYF. DNA for the CDR3: TGTGCCAGCAGCTTGGGGAGAGGAGGAGAGACCCAGTACTTC.

This clone was observed a single time. The chain combines TRBV28 with TRBJ1-5; D not certain. CDR1 and CDR2 from the germline V gene are MDHEN and SYDVKM. The V end lost 4 bases, the J end lost 5 bases, and 6 bases lay between the germline ends. This CDR3 is 12 amino acids long. CDR3 DNA sequence: TGTGCCAGCAGTTCTACCGATCAGCCCCAGCATTTT. Translated, it gives CASSSTDQPQHF.

This clone was counted once. This sequence joins TRBV10-1 and TRBJ2-1, with D tentatively TRBD2 (5 bases). The CDR3 consists of 16 residues. Germline V gene sequence: CDR1 WNHNN, CDR2 SYGVQD (reference sequence). The V end was cut by 4 bases, the J end by 0 bases, with 13 bases between. In nucleotides, the CDR3 is TGCGCCAGCAGTGTTCTCGCGGGCCTCTCCTACAATGAGCAGTTCTTC. Its protein product is CASSVLAGLSYNEQFF.

This chain uses TRBV28 with TRBJ2-5; tentative D call: TRBD2 (5 bases). The length of the CDR3 is 14 residues. V dropped 2 bases and J dropped 5 bases, with 12 bases sitting between them. The germline gives CDR1 MDHEN, CDR2 SYDVKM. Here the CDR3 reads CASSLPGIGETQYF. The DNA for the CDR3 is TGTGCCAGCAGTTTACCGGGGATCGGGGAGACCCAGTACTTC. The full variable domain, completed using reference TRBV28 and TRBJ2-5, is DVKVTQSSRYLVKRTGEKVFLECVQDMDHENMFWYRQDPGLGLRLIYFSYDVKMKEKGDIPEGYSVSREKKERFSLILESASTNQTSMYLCASSLPGIGETQYFGPGTRLLVL.

This chain joins TRBV2 and TRBJ2-3; the match to TRBD1 covers 7 bases. Germline assignment: CDR1 SNHLY and CDR2 FYNNEI. The length of the CDR3 is 16 residues. V shed 4 bases, J shed 0 bases, and the junction held 7 bases outside the gene matches. As DNA, the CDR3 is TGTGCCAGCAGTGGAGATCCGGGACAGAGCACAGATACGCAGTATTTT. Amino acids: CASSGDPGQSTDTQYF.

The chain joins TRBV6-6 to TRBJ1-5; D not resolved. CDR1 is MNHNY and CDR2 is SVGAGI in the germline V gene (reference sequence). The CDR3 runs to 12 residues. Deletions cut 7 bases from V and 9 bases from J, with 13 bases between. CDR3 in amino acids: CASTSRHPPQHF. The CDR3 DNA is TGTGCCAGCACCTCTCGACACCCGCCCCAGCATTTT.

The chain uses TRBV11-2 and TRBJ2-3; 9 bases match TRBD2. The CDR3 runs 16 residues. Germline V gives CDR1 SGHAT, CDR2 FQNNGV. V was clipped by 2 bases and J by 4 bases; unmatched bases: 7. This CDR3 reads CASSLLRLAGSDTQYF. CDR3 coding DNA: TGTGCCAGCAGCTTACTTAGGCTAGCGGGATCAGATACGCAGTATTTT.

The V call is TRBV18, the J call TRBJ2-7; 7 bases are a match to TRBD1. V gave up 3 bases and J gave up 4 bases; unmatched junction bases: 9. The CDR3 totals 15 residues. The germline CDR1 and CDR2 sequences are KGHSH and LQKENI. CDR3 amino acids: CASSPGTDPQYEQYF. The CDR3 DNA follows: TGTGCCAGCTCACCCGGGACAGACCCACAATACGAGCAGTACTTC.